Listed below are T cell receptor beta chains from one sample, sequenced in a study of blood T cell repertoires in COVID-19. Clones were read by immunoSEQ multiplex PCR, and TCRdb kept only the in-frame ones, dropping some. This table holds more than 250,000 clones, about 87% found once. Sample: peripheral blood. Every receptor here comes from a human donor in a cohort sampled during active COVID-19. The CDR3 runs from the conserved cysteine through the conserved F or W. A D gene is named only where the DNA matches it firmly. Rows give clone size only sometimes, using once, few, many, or a class for an expanded clone.

j_gene: TRBJ2-7; v_gene: TRBV5-1; abundance: few; d_gene: TRBD2; CDR3aa: CASSSGLAGGSISSSYEQYF; CDR3nt: TGCGCCAGCAGCTCAGGACTAGCGGGAGGTAGTATTTCTTCCTCCTACGAGCAGTACTTC
j_gene: TRBJ1-2; v_gene: TRBV2; abundance: few; d_gene: -; CDR3aa: CASTARGEANYGYTF; CDR3nt: TGTGCCAGCACTGCCCGGGGGGAGGCTAACTATGGCTACACCTTC
j_gene: TRBJ2-7; v_gene: TRBV7-9; abundance: -; d_gene: -; CDR3aa: CASSLIAGGYEQYF; CDR3nt: TGTGCCAGCAGCTTAATTGCCGGGGGATACGAGCAGTACTTC
j_gene: TRBJ1-2; v_gene: TRBV6-2/TRBV6-3; abundance: -; d_gene: TRBD1; CDR3aa: CASSSDRAAARNYGYTF; CDR3nt: TGTGCCAGCAGCTCGGACAGGGCCGCCGCAAGGAACTATGGCTACACCTTC
j_gene: TRBJ1-2; v_gene: TRBV7-2; abundance: few; d_gene: -; CDR3aa: CASSLNRVLYGYTF; CDR3nt: TGTGCCAGCAGCTTAAATCGGGTCCTCTATGGCTACACCTTC
j_gene: TRBJ1-1; v_gene: TRBV10-3; abundance: once; d_gene: -; CDR3aa: CAISRDKFGAFF; CDR3nt: TGTGCCATCAGTAGGGACAAGTTCGGAGCTTTCTTT
j_gene: TRBJ1-5; v_gene: TRBV10-1; abundance: few; d_gene: -; CDR3aa: CASSEQLGQPQHF; CDR3nt: TGCGCCAGCAGCGAGCAACTAGGTCAGCCCCAGCATTTT
j_gene: TRBJ1-1; v_gene: TRBV10-2; abundance: -; d_gene: -; CDR3aa: CASSEGQANTEAFF; CDR3nt: TGCGCCAGCAGTGAGGGGCAGGCCAACACTGAAGCTTTCTTT
j_gene: TRBJ2-1; v_gene: TRBV4-3; abundance: -; d_gene: -; CDR3aa: CASSSGYNEQFF; CDR3nt: TGCGCCAGCAGCTCGGGGTACAATGAGCAGTTCTTC
j_gene: TRBJ2-7; v_gene: TRBV3-1/TRBV3-2; abundance: -; d_gene: -; CDR3aa: CASSQGDRYEQYF; CDR3nt: TGTGCCAGCAGCCAAGGCGACAGGTATGAGCAGTACTTC
j_gene: TRBJ1-1; v_gene: TRBV5-1; abundance: -; d_gene: TRBD1; CDR3aa: CASSLGGTAAVNTEAFF; CDR3nt: TGCGCCAGCAGCTTGGGGGGGACAGCCGCTGTGAACACTGAAGCTTTCTTT
j_gene: TRBJ2-5; v_gene: TRBV7-9; abundance: -; d_gene: TRBD2; CDR3aa: CASSLISGGEETQYF; CDR3nt: TGTGCCAGCAGCTTAATCAGCGGGGGGGAAGAGACCCAGTACTTC
j_gene: TRBJ2-3; v_gene: TRBV28; abundance: -; d_gene: TRBD1; CDR3aa: CASKSGQYPTKADTQYF; CDR3nt: TGTGCCAGCAAATCGGGACAGTACCCCACAAAGGCAGATACGCAGTATTTT
j_gene: TRBJ1-3; v_gene: TRBV4-3; abundance: -; d_gene: -; CDR3aa: CASSQDGSGSSGNTIYF; CDR3nt: TGCGCCAGCAGCCAAGATGGTTCGGGAAGCTCTGGAAACACCATATATTTT
j_gene: TRBJ2-5; v_gene: TRBV5-1; abundance: -; d_gene: -; CDR3aa: CASSLTRPDRRETQYF; CDR3nt: TGCGCCAGCAGCCTGACCCGTCCCGACAGGCGAGAGACCCAGTACTTC
j_gene: TRBJ2-1; v_gene: TRBV19; abundance: once; d_gene: -; CDR3aa: CASSIVLGGRGYNEQFF; CDR3nt: TGTGCCAGTAGTATAGTGCTTGGGGGCAGGGGTTACAATGAGCAGTTCTTC
j_gene: TRBJ1-1; v_gene: TRBV15; abundance: few; d_gene: -; CDR3aa: CATSRGGIENTEAFF; CDR3nt: TGTGCCACCAGCAGAGGGGGCATAGAAAACACTGAAGCTTTCTTT
j_gene: TRBJ1-2; v_gene: TRBV19; abundance: -; d_gene: TRBD1; CDR3aa: CASSPLFGQGAGYTF; CDR3nt: TGTGCCAGTAGTCCCCTCTTCGGGCAGGGGGCTGGCTACACCTTC
j_gene: TRBJ2-2; v_gene: TRBV11-2; abundance: few; d_gene: TRBD2; CDR3aa: CASRSSGLEELFF; CDR3nt: TGTGCCAGCAGATCTTCGGGACTAGAGGAGCTGTTTTTT
j_gene: TRBJ1-5; v_gene: TRBV5-6; abundance: -; d_gene: -; CDR3aa: CASSLAGDQPQHF; CDR3nt: TGTGCCAGCAGCTTGGCCGGAGATCAGCCCCAGCATTTT
j_gene: TRBJ1-2; v_gene: TRBV29-1; abundance: few; d_gene: TRBD1; CDR3aa: CSVEVDATGSVYGYTF; CDR3nt: TGCAGCGTTGAAGTCGACGCGACAGGGTCTGTCTATGGCTACACCTTC
j_gene: TRBJ2-5; v_gene: TRBV19; abundance: once; d_gene: TRBD2; CDR3aa: CASSPASGGWETQYF; CDR3nt: TGTGCCAGTAGCCCCGCTAGCGGGGGCTGGGAGACCCAGTACTTC
j_gene: TRBJ1-1; v_gene: TRBV6-5; abundance: once; d_gene: TRBD1; CDR3aa: CASRKDRDTEAFF; CDR3nt: TGTGCCAGCAGGAAGGACAGGGACACTGAAGCTTTCTTT
j_gene: TRBJ2-2; v_gene: TRBV2; abundance: -; d_gene: TRBD1; CDR3aa: CASSDRQGASTGELFF; CDR3nt: TGTGCCAGCAGTGATAGACAGGGGGCAAGCACCGGGGAGCTGTTTTTT
j_gene: TRBJ1-2; v_gene: TRBV12-3/TRBV12-4; abundance: -; d_gene: TRBD1; CDR3aa: CASSLEDRAYTF; CDR3nt: TGTGCCAGCAGTTTAGAGGACAGGGCCTACACCTTC
j_gene: TRBJ2-1; v_gene: TRBV6-2/TRBV6-3; abundance: -; d_gene: TRBD1; CDR3aa: CASSFDRGNEQFF; CDR3nt: TGTGCCAGCAGTTTCGACAGGGGTAATGAGCAGTTCTTC
j_gene: TRBJ2-4; v_gene: TRBV5-6; abundance: -; d_gene: -; CDR3aa: CASSLLGRAKNIQYF; CDR3nt: TGTGCCAGCAGCTTGTTGGGGCGGGCCAAAAACATTCAGTACTTC
j_gene: TRBJ1-5; v_gene: TRBV10-2; abundance: -; d_gene: -; CDR3aa: CASSESGDGNQPQHF; CDR3nt: TGCGCCAGCAGTGAGTCAGGGGATGGCAATCAGCCCCAGCATTTT
j_gene: TRBJ2-2; v_gene: TRBV5-6; abundance: -; d_gene: TRBD1; CDR3aa: CASSLTGQGTGELFF; CDR3nt: TGTGCCAGCAGCTTAACGGGACAGGGCACCGGGGAGCTGTTTTTT
j_gene: TRBJ1-1; v_gene: TRBV5-1; abundance: -; d_gene: -; CDR3aa: CASSLFPGAGTEAFF; CDR3nt: TGCGCCAGCAGCTTGTTTCCAGGGGCTGGGACTGAAGCTTTCTTT
j_gene: TRBJ2-7; v_gene: TRBV6-2/TRBV6-3; abundance: -; d_gene: TRBD2; CDR3aa: CASSYSVGTSSYEQYF; CDR3nt: TGTGCCAGCAGTTACTCGGTCGGGACTAGCTCCTACGAGCAGTACTTC
j_gene: TRBJ1-1; v_gene: TRBV3-1/TRBV3-2; abundance: once; d_gene: -; CDR3aa: CASSPLGEGRMAEAFF; CDR3nt: TGTGCCAGCAGCCCTCTAGGGGAGGGGCGGATGGCTGAAGCTTTCTTT
j_gene: TRBJ2-1; v_gene: TRBV24-1; abundance: -; d_gene: TRBD1; CDR3aa: CATSEPGQGLLEEQFF; CDR3nt: TGTGCCACCAGTGAGCCGGGACAGGGGCTTTTGGAGGAGCAGTTCTTC
j_gene: TRBJ2-2; v_gene: TRBV6-5; abundance: -; d_gene: -; CDR3aa: CASSSHSTVTGELFF; CDR3nt: TGTGCCAGCAGTTCGCACTCGACAGTCACCGGGGAGCTGTTTTTT
j_gene: TRBJ1-5; v_gene: TRBV6-5; abundance: -; d_gene: -; CDR3aa: CASSSQTNQPQHF; CDR3nt: TGTGCCAGCAGTTCACAAACCAATCAGCCCCAGCATTTT
j_gene: TRBJ1-1; v_gene: TRBV6-5; abundance: -; d_gene: TRBD1; CDR3aa: CASSPDRTMNTEAFF; CDR3nt: TGTGCCAGCAGCCCGGACAGGACTATGAACACTGAAGCTTTCTTT
j_gene: TRBJ2-3; v_gene: TRBV29-1; abundance: -; d_gene: TRBD2; CDR3aa: CSVVTSGASTDTQYF; CDR3nt: TGCAGCGTTGTGACTAGCGGGGCTAGCACAGATACGCAGTATTTT
j_gene: TRBJ2-2; v_gene: TRBV29-1; abundance: -; d_gene: TRBD2; CDR3aa: CSATRGFTSGSPTNTGELFF; CDR3nt: TGCAGCGCCACACGGGGTTTCACTAGCGGGAGTCCCACGAACACCGGGGAGCTGTTTTTT
j_gene: TRBJ2-5; v_gene: TRBV7-8; abundance: -; d_gene: TRBD2; CDR3aa: CASSLVVASGGRFSGETQYF; CDR3nt: TGTGCCAGCAGCTTAGTCGTGGCTAGCGGGGGGAGGTTCTCTGGGGAGACCCAGTACTTC
j_gene: TRBJ1-2; v_gene: TRBV13; abundance: -; d_gene: -; CDR3aa: CASSFSRQEVHTF; CDR3nt: TGTGCCAGCAGCTTTTCCCGGCAGGAGGTACACACCTTC
j_gene: TRBJ1-2; v_gene: TRBV28; abundance: -; d_gene: -; CDR3aa: CASSPSNRVRGYTF; CDR3nt: TGTGCCAGCAGCCCAAGTAACAGGGTTAGGGGCTACACCTTC
j_gene: TRBJ1-2; v_gene: TRBV5-1; abundance: once; d_gene: TRBD1; CDR3aa: CASSLVAGGNYGYTF; CDR3nt: TGCGCCAGCAGCTTGGTCGCAGGGGGTAACTATGGCTACACCTTC
j_gene: TRBJ2-7; v_gene: TRBV5-1; abundance: -; d_gene: TRBD1; CDR3aa: CASSWNRGYEQYF; CDR3nt: TGCGCCAGCAGCTGGAACAGGGGGTACGAGCAGTACTTC
j_gene: TRBJ2-3; v_gene: TRBV28; abundance: -; d_gene: TRBD1; CDR3aa: CASSLRTGRPDTQYF; CDR3nt: TGTGCCAGCAGTCTAAGGACAGGGCGGCCAGATACGCAGTATTTT
j_gene: TRBJ2-5; v_gene: TRBV6-6; abundance: -; d_gene: TRBD2; CDR3aa: CASSPTSGLAQETQYF; CDR3nt: TGTGCCAGCAGTCCGACTAGCGGGTTAGCCCAAGAGACCCAGTACTTC
j_gene: TRBJ1-4; v_gene: TRBV15; abundance: -; d_gene: TRBD1; CDR3aa: CATSRGFRDRGLAEKLFF; CDR3nt: TGTGCCACCAGCAGAGGGTTTAGGGACAGGGGTTTGGCTGAAAAACTGTTTTTT
j_gene: TRBJ2-1; v_gene: TRBV12-5; abundance: -; d_gene: -; CDR3aa: CASGLQGQSYNEQFF; CDR3nt: TGTGCTAGTGGTCTCCAGGGACAATCCTACAATGAGCAGTTCTTC
j_gene: TRBJ1-6; v_gene: TRBV6-5; abundance: once; d_gene: TRBD1; CDR3aa: CASSYGQGVGSPLHF; CDR3nt: TGTGCCAGCAGTTACGGACAGGGAGTCGGTTCACCCCTCCACTTT
j_gene: TRBJ2-5; v_gene: TRBV2; abundance: -; d_gene: -; CDR3aa: CASSEWTGQETQYF; CDR3nt: TGTGCCAGCAGTGAATGGACGGGACAAGAGACCCAGTACTTC
j_gene: TRBJ2-7; v_gene: TRBV6-5; abundance: few; d_gene: TRBD1; CDR3aa: CASNGQGAFYEQYF; CDR3nt: TGTGCCAGCAATGGACAGGGGGCCTTCTACGAGCAGTACTTC
j_gene: TRBJ2-1; v_gene: TRBV7-2; abundance: -; d_gene: -; CDR3aa: CASSFQGRLTYNEQFF; CDR3nt: TGTGCCAGCAGCTTCCAGGGCAGATTAACCTACAATGAGCAGTTCTTC